The rows below give T cell receptor beta chains drawn from one sample of a study of PD-L1 blockade in urothelial cancer. The data were produced by immunoSEQ multiplex PCR, yet TCRdb's version contains in-frame clones alone and is incomplete. The sample lists 75,000 to 90,000 clones; about four fifths were seen once. The sequences come from PBMCs, collected around atezolizumab (anti-PD-L1) treatment. These receptors came from a man between 65 and 80 years old with urothelial cancer. Each CDR3 is given with its conserved first and last residue. The D gene is left open where the match is weak. Some rows mark clone size as missing; the rest say once, few, many or name a class of expanded clone.

v_gene,abundance,d_gene,j_gene,CDR3nt,CDR3aa
TRBV30,once,.,TRBJ2-5,TGTGCCTGGAGTCCGGGATCTCAAGAGACCCAGTACTTC,CAWSPGSQETQYF
TRBV15,once,.,TRBJ1-5,TGTGCCACCAGCAGAGAGGGCCGACAGCCCCAGCATTTT,CATSREGRQPQHF
TRBV10-2,.,TRBD2,TRBJ2-2,TGCGCCAGCAGAAGGACTAGCGGGAGTTCGGGGGAGCTGTTTTTT,CASRRTSGSSGELFF
TRBV15,.,.,TRBJ2-7,TGTGCCACCAGCTACGACAGGAATGGCTACGAGCAGTACTTC,CATSYDRNGYEQYF
TRBV19,.,.,TRBJ2-2,TGTGCCAGTAGTTCGGACATTAACACCGGGGAGCTGTTTTTT,CASSSDINTGELFF
TRBV19,.,TRBD1,TRBJ2-4,TGTGCCAGTAGTAACAGGGGAACCAAAAACATTCAGTACTTC,CASSNRGTKNIQYF
TRBV11-2,.,TRBD1,TRBJ2-5,TGTGCCAGCAGCTTGGACAGGGGGCCGGAGACCCAGTACTTC,CASSLDRGPETQYF
TRBV9,.,.,TRBJ1-1,TGTGCCAGCAGCGTAGGCCAGTCGAACACTGAAGCTTTCTTT,CASSVGQSNTEAFF
TRBV7-9,.,TRBD1,TRBJ1-2,TGTGCCAGCACCAAGACAGGGAGCGACTATGGCTACACCTTC,CASTKTGSDYGYTF
TRBV5-6,once,.,TRBJ2-2,TGTGCCAGCAGCTTTCCGGGACTCGCGTCGGGGGAGCTGTTTTTT,CASSFPGLASGELFF
TRBV6-1,.,TRBD1,TRBJ1-6,TGTGCCAGCAGTGGACAGGGAGATTCACCCCTCCACTTT,CASSGQGDSPLHF
TRBV7-9,.,.,TRBJ1-2,TGTGCCAGCAGCTTAGCCGGAGGAGGGGTCGGCGGCTACACCTTC,CASSLAGGGVGGYTF
TRBV28,many,.,TRBJ1-3,TGTGCCAGCAGTTTTCGGGGGGACCCCTTTCGGGACACCATATATTTT,CASSFRGDPFRDTIYF
TRBV5-1,.,TRBD2,TRBJ2-7,TGCGCCAGCAGCTCCACTAGCGGAGGGGACGAGCAGTACTTC,CASSSTSGGDEQYF
TRBV19,.,TRBD2,TRBJ2-3,TGTGCCAGTAGTTTTACTAGCGGGGGAACAGATACGCAGTATTTT,CASSFTSGGTDTQYF
TRBV18,.,.,TRBJ1-1,TGTGCCAGCTCACCACCGGTAAGGGGATGGAACACTGAAGCTTTCTTT,CASSPPVRGWNTEAFF
TRBV30,.,.,TRBJ2-1,TGTGCCTGGAGCCCCAGTGTGGGGGGAAATGAGCAGTTCTTC,CAWSPSVGGNEQFF
TRBV7-9,.,TRBD2,TRBJ2-5,TGTGCCAGCAGCTCGTATAGCGGGCGGGTGGGAGAGACCCAGTACTTC,CASSSYSGRVGETQYF
TRBV5-1,.,.,TRBJ2-2,TGCGCCAGCAGACCAACAGGGAGTATAGACACCGGGGAGCTGTTTTTT,CASRPTGSIDTGELFF
TRBV19,few,TRBD1,TRBJ1-2,TGTGCCAGTACTCCCACAGGGGGCGCAACCTATGGCTACACCTTC,CASTPTGGATYGYTF
TRBV4-1,.,TRBD1,TRBJ2-7,TGCGCCAGCAGTCCCCGGGACAGGGGCTCCTACGAGCAGTACTTC,CASSPRDRGSYEQYF
TRBV5-1,.,TRBD1,TRBJ2-1,TGCGCCAGCAGCCGGGACAGGCTCTCCTACAATGAGCAGTTCTTC,CASSRDRLSYNEQFF
TRBV6-5,.,TRBD1,TRBJ1-2,TGTGCCAGCAGTTACGTCAGGGGGCGCCGGCATGGCTACACCTTC,CASSYVRGRRHGYTF